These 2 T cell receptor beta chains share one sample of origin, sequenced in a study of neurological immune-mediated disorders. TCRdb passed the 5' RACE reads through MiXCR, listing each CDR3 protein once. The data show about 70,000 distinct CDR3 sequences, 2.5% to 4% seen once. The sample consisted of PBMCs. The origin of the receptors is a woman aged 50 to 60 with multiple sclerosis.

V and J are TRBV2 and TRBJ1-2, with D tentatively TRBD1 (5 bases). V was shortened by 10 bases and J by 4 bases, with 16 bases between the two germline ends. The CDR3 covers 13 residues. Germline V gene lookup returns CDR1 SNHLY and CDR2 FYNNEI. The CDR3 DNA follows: TGTGCCAACCAAGGGGAGAGGAGCTATGGCTACACCTTC. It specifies CANQGERSYGYTF.

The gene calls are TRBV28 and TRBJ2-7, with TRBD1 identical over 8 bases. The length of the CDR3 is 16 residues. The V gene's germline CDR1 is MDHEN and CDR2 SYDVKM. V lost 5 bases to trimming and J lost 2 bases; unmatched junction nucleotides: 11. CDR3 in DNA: TGTGCCAGCAGTATTCCCCTACGGGACAGGACCTACGAGCAGTACTTC. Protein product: CASSIPLRDRTYEQYF.